These 22 T cell receptor beta chains were all obtained from the same sample, sequenced in a study of neurological immune-mediated disorders. TCRdb reprocessed the 5' RACE reads via MiXCR and lists one record per CDR3 protein. Of 30,000 or so distinct CDR3 sequences in the sample, 4.6% are singletons; the top ten hold more than 20%. The specimen sequenced was PBMCs. The origin of the receptors is a man aged 18 to 30 in good health.

This clonotype appeared many times. The V gene is TRBV7-9, the J gene TRBJ2-3; D call uncertain. The CDR3 totals 12 residues. Trimming pared 2 bases from V and 10 bases from J, leaving 10 bases between. From germline, CDR1 is SEHNR and CDR2 FQNEAQ (reference sequence). The CDR3 nucleotides read TGTGCCAGCAGCTTACGCGGTTATGCGCAGTATTTT. It translates to CASSLRGYAQYF.

This clonotype has a count of ten or more. The genes are TRBV30 and TRBJ2-3, with TRBD1 matching 9 bases. Per the germline V gene, CDR1 is GTSNPN and CDR2 is SVGIG (reference sequence). The J segment lost 4 bases and the V segment lost 8 bases, leaving 7 bases of the junction unmatched. The CDR3 extends over 13 amino acids. The CDR3: CAAGTGLADTQYF. CDR3 coding DNA: TGTGCCGCCGGGACAGGGCTGGCAGATACGCAGTATTTT.

This clonotype occurred many times. J is TRBJ2-1 and V is TRBV20-1; no firm D call. The V and J ends lost 0 bases and 5 bases respectively, with 11 bases between them. Germline loops: CDR1 DFQATT, CDR2 SNEGSKA (reference sequence). CDR3 size: 14 residues. CDR3 sequence (DNA): TGCAGTGCTAGAGATATTAGATATGACAATGAGCAGTTCTTC. Its translation is CSARDIRYDNEQFF.

This clonotype was seen many times. The gene calls are TRBV5-1 and TRBJ2-1; D remains unclear. The V gene's germline CDR1 is SGHRS and CDR2 YFSETQ. The CDR3 is made up of 14 amino acids. The germline V and J ends were trimmed by 6 bases and 0 bases, with 10 bases remaining between them. The CDR3 DNA follows: TGCGCCAGCACTGAGACGGGCTCCTACAATGAGCAGTTCTTC. It is translated as CASTETGSYNEQFF. Using reference TRBV5-1 and TRBJ2-1 for the parts outside the CDR3, the full variable domain is KAGVTQTPRYLIKTRGQQVTLSCSPISGHRSVSWYQQTPGQGLQFLFEYFSETQRNKGNFPGRFSGRQFSNSRSEMNVSTLELGDSALYLCASTETGSYNEQFFGPGTRLTVL.

This clonotype was observed many times. This chain connects TRBV7-9 to TRBJ1-1, with D possibly matching TRBD1 (5 bases). CDR1 and CDR2 (germline): SEHNR, FQNEAQ (reference sequence). Trimming shortened V by 1 base and J by 6 bases, and 15 bases separated the two germline ends. The length of the CDR3 is 15 residues. The CDR3 nucleotides read TGTGCCAGCAGCTTAGGCTGGGGCTTACTTGCTGAAGCTTTCTTT. Translating gives CASSLGWGLLAEAFF.

This chain links TRBV5-1 with TRBJ2-1; 8 nucleotides align to TRBD2. The germline CDR1 and CDR2 sequences are SGHRS and YFSETQ. The CDR3 totals 17 residues. V trimming: 0 bases; J trimming: 2 bases; junction bases outside the gene matches: 7. DNA for the CDR3: TGCGCCAGCAGCTTGGATTTCGGGGGGGGCCCCTACAATGAGCAGTTCTTC. It encodes CASSLDFGGGPYNEQFF.

Many counts were recorded for this clonotype. The genes are TRBV20-1 and TRBJ2-6, with a weak D call TRBD1 (6 bases). This CDR3 is 14 amino acids long. Germline V CDR1 and CDR2: DFQATT, SNEGSKA (reference sequence). V was pared by 2 bases and J by 1 base, with 6 bases between. The CDR3 region is CSARQGSGANVLTF. The CDR3 nucleotides are TGCAGTGCTAGACAGGGGTCTGGGGCCAACGTCCTGACTTTC.

This clonotype has ten or more counts. The V call is TRBV4-1, the J call TRBJ1-5, with D possibly matching TRBD1 (5 bases). The CDR3 runs to 15 residues. Trimming took 0 bases from V and 4 from J, leaving 10 bases between them. From germline, CDR1 is MGHRA and CDR2 YSYEKL. The CDR3 DNA follows: TGCGCCAGCAGCCAAGATATGGGGCAGAATCAGCCCCAGCATTTT. Its translation: CASSQDMGQNQPQHF.

This clonotype was observed at least ten times. This chain uses TRBV3-1 with TRBJ1-4; a weak D match, TRBD1 (6 bases). Trimming took off 4 bases at V and 7 bases at J, with 13 bases between the two ends. Per the germline V gene, CDR1 is LGHDT and CDR2 is YNNKEL (reference sequence). CDR3 length: 14 residues. The CDR3 sequence: CASSLQGRGEKLFF. The CDR3 region has the DNA TGTGCCAGCAGCCTCCAGGGGAGAGGTGAAAAACTGTTTTTT.

In this sample, this clonotype turned up many times. For the CDR3, the DNA is TGTGCCAGCAGACCGGGGGTTAACACTGAAGCTTTCTTT. It is translated as CASRPGVNTEAFF. This chain joins TRBV27 and TRBJ1-1, with a tentative D call TRBD1 (5 bases). CDR3 size: 13 residues. Per the germline V gene, CDR1 is MNHEY and CDR2 is SMNVEV (reference sequence). Trimming took 6 bases from V and 2 from J, leaving 10 bases between them.

This clonotype was counted many times. The chain combines TRBV20-1 with TRBJ1-1, with 8 nucleotides matching TRBD1. The CDR3 is made up of 14 amino acids. The V segment lost 3 bases and the J segment 5 bases; nucleotides outside the gene matches: 8. Germline V gives CDR1 DFQATT, CDR2 SNEGSKA (reference sequence). The CDR3 bases are TGCAGTGCTAGCAGGGGGCAGGTAGGGACTGAAGCTTTCTTT. This encodes CSASRGQVGTEAFF.

This clonotype was detected ten times or more. The J gene is TRBJ2-5, the V gene TRBV5-1; D unclear. Trimming cost V 10 bases and J 1 base, with 17 bases left between them. This CDR3 is 14 amino acids long. From germline, CDR1 is SGHRS and CDR2 YFSETQ. The DNA for the CDR3 is TGCGCCTCAAAAGCGCGCCCCACCCAAGAGACCCAGTACTTC. Protein product: CASKARPTQETQYF.

This clonotype was detected ten times or more. This chain connects TRBV6-6 to TRBJ2-1; D is unclear. The V end lost 1 base, the J end lost 8 bases, and 6 bases lay between the germline ends. This CDR3 region has 12 residues. Germline V CDR1 and CDR2: MNHNY, SVGAGI (reference sequence). The CDR3 region has the DNA TGTGCCAGCAGTTACTTAGAGGATGAGCAGTTCTTC. Translation: CASSYLEDEQFF.

This clonotype was counted many times. This chain joins TRBV7-9 and TRBJ2-7; D is uncertain. Germline V gives CDR1 SEHNR, CDR2 FQNEAQ (reference sequence). Trimming left V 5 bases short and J 0 bases short, with 11 bases between. There are 14 residues in the CDR3. CDR3 protein: CASSAASDSYEQYF. CDR3 in DNA: TGTGCCAGCAGCGCGGCATCAGACTCCTACGAGCAGTACTTC.

This clonotype appeared many times. This chain links TRBV5-6 with TRBJ2-7, with TRBD1 identical over 7 bases. V was clipped by 1 base and J by 7 bases; unmatched bases: 5. Germline CDR1 SGHDT, CDR2 YYEEEE. CDR3 length: 13 residues. CDR3 nucleotide sequence: TGTGCCAGCAGCTTGACCGGGACAGATGAGCAGTACTTC. Translated, it gives CASSLTGTDEQYF.

This clonotype was counted between two and nine times. The J gene is TRBJ2-7, the V gene TRBV20-1; tentatively, D is TRBD2 (5 bases). V lost 6 bases and J lost 4, with 19 bases in between. Germline assignment: CDR1 DFQATT and CDR2 SNEGSKA (reference sequence). The CDR3 covers 14 residues. The CDR3 here is CSAHRTDYPYEQYF. CDR3 in DNA: TGCAGTGCCCACCGGACTGACTATCCATACGAGCAGTACTTC.

This clonotype was seen repeatedly, ten times or more. The J gene is TRBJ2-5, the V gene TRBV20-1; 8 bases align to TRBD2. CDR3 size: 16 residues. V shed 2 bases and J 0 bases; nucleotides not matched to a gene: 8. Germline CDR1 reads DFQATT; CDR2 reads SNEGSKA (reference sequence). As DNA, the CDR3 is TGCAGTGCTAGATGGGCTAGCGGGCCGTACCAAGAGACCCAGTACTTC. It yields the protein CSARWASGPYQETQYF.

Ten or more counts support this clonotype. The chain employs TRBV5-1 and TRBJ1-1; D not resolved. Germline lookup yields CDR1 SGHRS and CDR2 YFSETQ. V lost 0 bases and J lost 1, with 4 bases in between. The CDR3 length is 13 residues. The CDR3 protein is CASSLEPNTEAFF. The DNA for the CDR3 is TGCGCCAGCAGCTTGGAGCCGAACACTGAAGCTTTCTTT.

This clonotype was counted ten times or more. The CDR3 spells CASSFIQDYGYTF. CDR3 sequence (DNA): TGTGCCAGCAGTTTTATTCAGGACTATGGCTACACCTTC. The V gene is TRBV12-3 or TRBV12-4, the J gene TRBJ1-2; unclear D gene. V gave up 3 bases and J gave up 3 bases, with 8 bases separating them. The CDR3 is 13 amino acids.

This clonotype appeared many times. The chain carries TRBV5-1 and TRBJ2-5; TRBD1 matches at 10 bases. The CDR3 covers 17 residues. CDR1 is SGHRS and CDR2 is YFSETQ in the germline V gene. Trimming cost V 2 bases and J 5 bases; bases outside gene matches: 12. CDR3 sequence (DNA): TGCGCCAGCAGCTTTGGTTCCGGGACAGGGGAGACGGAGACCCAGTACTTC. Translation gives CASSFGSGTGETETQYF.

This clonotype has at least ten counts. V and J are TRBV6-6 and TRBJ1-6; 7 positions agree with TRBD1. V lost 5 bases, J lost 7 bases, and 11 bases stayed unmatched. The CDR3 has 16 amino acids. Germline CDR1 and CDR2: MNHNY and SVGAGI (reference sequence). CDR3 nucleotide sequence: TGTGCCAGCAGTGGACGACAGGGTACTATAAATTCACCCCTCCACTTT. Protein sequence: CASSGRQGTINSPLHF.

The sample holds many counts of this clonotype. The chain employs TRBV2 and TRBJ1-1, with TRBD1 as a possible D gene (5 bases). The CDR3 has 16 residues. V gave up 3 bases and J gave up 4 bases, with 18 bases separating them. Germline CDR1 SNHLY, CDR2 FYNNEI. CDR3 amino acids: CASSEGDAGGSTEAFF. CDR3 sequence (DNA): TGTGCCAGCAGTGAGGGGGACGCGGGAGGGAGCACTGAAGCTTTCTTT.